This record covers a single T cell receptor (beta chain). Its recognized antigen is unknown. No quality values exist for individual bases; no much larger clone is one base distant. TCRbeta CDR3 regions were amplified from genomic DNA by means of the immunoSEQ Assay, a bias-controlled multiplex PCR. The paper's data handling went like this. Within the assay, amplification of reference gene primers was used to estimate how many nucleated cells each sample contained. To quantify the absolute abundance of each unique TCRbeta CDR3 rearrangement, sequence reads were collapsed and filtered. For each sample, productive Simpson clonality was calculated by taking the square root of Simpson's diversity index across productive rearrangements. TCRdb provides this immuneACCESS table in a form limited to in-frame rearrangements. Some clones are lacking; in checked studies, under half of them reflect an unresolved V gene, and why the rest are absent is not known. That table gives V, J and clone size, and the DNA gave D and trimming. This sample gives roughly 54,000 clones in total; around nine tenths of them show up just once. The ten biggest clones cover about 4% of the sample.

Whole blood was collected in K2EDTA tubes by collaborating institutions according to the institutions' own protocols. For TCRbeta analysis, collaborators shipped samples as frozen whole blood, isolated PBMCs, or DNA extracted from either of those sample types. The data are from a study of blood T cell repertoires in COVID-19 (dated by TCRdb to the early 2020s). For the wider study: Samples from collaborators originated in the United States, Italy and Spain and spanned both the acute and convalescent phases of COVID-19. The prospective study material was composed of cDNA or gDNA derived from T cells, B-cell-depleted T cells, or PBMCs. Where available, HLA class I and class II types were taken from metadata supplied by the sample provider and were not determined by assay-based typing. Deeply sampled blood TCRbeta repertoires from subjects exposed to, actively infected with, or recovered from COVID-19 were included in the dataset. Sample metadata almost always included a de-identified subject ID, COVID-19 status, age in years and sex. The repertoires were released in a freely available public database meant as a resource for research on the immune response to SARS-CoV-2. The samples were drawn from two sources: the first 160 participants of the ongoing ImmuneRACE study, and 1,254 subjects contributed by 6 global collaborators.

The paper as a whole reports these results and caveats: The amount of clinical and demographic metadata varied by source and participant and was provided uncurated.

From a lookup of the germline V gene, CDR1 and CDR2 are SGHRS and YFSETQ. For this chain, trimming is 4 bases at the V end and 3 bases at the J end, and the number of junction bases without a gene match is 8. The CDR3 numbers 15 residues from cysteine through phenylalanine. The CDR3 DNA has 45 bases and is translated from base 1. Sequencing was carried out using peripheral blood. In this chain, TRBV5-1 is recombined with TRBJ1-1, and 8 junctional nucleotides match TRBD1. The sequence came from a middle-aged man with acute or convalescent COVID-19. The CDR3 region: CASSVQGAGDTEAFF. DNA sequence: TGCGCCAGCAGCGTTCAGGGGGCAGGGGACACTGAAGCTTTCTTT. Reference TRBV5-1 and TRBJ1-1 genes cover what lies past the CDR3, so the full variable domain is KAGVTQTPRYLIKTRGQQVTLSCSPISGHRSVSWYQQTPGQGLQFLFEYFSETQRNKGNFPGRFSGRQFSNSRSEMNVSTLELGDSALYLCASSVQGAGDTEAFFGQGTRLTVV.